This T cell receptor beta chain was retrieved from a study of shared clonotypes between healthy human individuals. Study observations and caveats: With four donors compared, roughly 5% of naive CD4 clonotypes were shared.

Naive CD8 cells, CD45RO-negative and positively selected for CCR7, excluded terminally differentiated effector memory CD45RA+ cells. Donors, healthy HIV-negative adults, lacked recent acute infections or vaccinations. Trimming pared 5 bases from V and 3 bases from J, leaving 19 bases between. There are 16 residues in the CDR3. Germline V gene data show CDR1 as MDHEN and CDR2 as SYDVKM. Details on this clone: Antigen unknown.

The test was conducted at deep level. Sequencing was performed with immunoSEQ multiplex PCR; in TCRdb, only in-frame clones are kept and a portion is missing. The repertoire holds 760,000 or so clones, with about 96% as singletons. The specimen sequenced was naive CD8+ T cells sorted from blood. The receptor comes from a man aged 25 to 40 in good health. V and J are TRBV28 and TRBJ1-1; TRBD1 might be the D (5 bases). The CDR3 reads CASSPLFGAVDTEAFF. CDR3 DNA sequence: TGTGCCAGCAGTCCTTTGTTTGGGGCGGTTGACACTGAAGCTTTCTTT.